This T cell receptor (beta chain) was captured by sequencing in a study of cytomegalovirus exposure and HLA in healthy donors. On the study more broadly: Tens of millions of unique TCRs, all from HLA-typed donors, were included in an early release of the data. The study placed over 65% of its approximately 380 genotyped donors in the Caucasian-associated ancestry cluster.

Researchers ran the PCR with 60 Vbeta and 13 Jbeta primers. Libraries were prepared by immunoSEQ multiplex PCR; TCRdb keeps only in-frame clonotypes and omits some of them. The sample carries 150,000 to 200,000 clones, 75% to 85% recorded once. This clone was picked up one time. What it binds is not known. Healthy bone marrow donors made up the donor group. General observations from the study: Being indistinguishable, some V segments were excluded, TRBV6-2 and TRBV6-3 among them.

The CDR3 consists of 14 residues. The germline V gene encodes CDR1 SGHRS and CDR2 YFSETQ. Trimming took off 0 bases at V and 2 bases at J, with 9 bases between the two ends. This sequence originates from a boy aged 5-17 years in good health and CMV-seronegative. The sequenced sample was PBMCs. J is TRBJ2-7 and V is TRBV5-1; weak D call: TRBD1 (5 bases). The CDR3 spells CASSLEQAPYEQYF. The DNA of the CDR3 is TGCGCCAGCAGCTTGGAACAGGCACCCTACGAGCAGTACTTC.